The rows below give T cell receptor beta chains drawn from one sample of a study of GPR56 and killer-like receptors on CD4 memory cells. TCRdb reprocessed the reads and keeps a single row for each CDR3 protein, giving no DNA. The data include 3,200 or so distinct CDR3 sequences; the top ten clones carry 4.5% to 5.5%. Sequenced sample: memory CD4+ T cells from blood. Receptors originate from a human donor in good health. CDR3s include the opening cysteine and the closing phenylalanine or tryptophan. A clone size is listed for some rows: how often the clone was seen (once, few, many), or a class if it is expanded.

CDR3	J	size	V
CASSDRNTEAFF	TRBJ1-1	medium-sized	TRBV6-2/TRBV6-3
CASSGNIRAGPNVLTF	TRBJ2-6	medium-sized	TRBV9
CSGLAGTGTQYF	TRBJ2-3	.	TRBV29-1
CASSYSGDGSPLHF	TRBJ1-6	large	TRBV6-5
CASSQGGAGGELFF	TRBJ2-2	.	TRBV4-1
CSASGQGNNSPLHF	TRBJ1-6	.	TRBV20-1
CASSERAGGRTDTQYF	TRBJ2-3	.	TRBV6-1
CASSLDMDYEQYF	TRBJ2-7	.	TRBV11-3
CASSLWVGPDTEAFF	TRBJ1-1	.	TRBV7-2
CASSSEGRSKNIQYF	TRBJ2-4	.	TRBV2
CASRETSGGALTQYF	TRBJ2-3	.	TRBV6-1
CRGGGPGNEQFF	TRBJ2-1	.	TRBV20-1
CASSLAGYTDTQYF	TRBJ2-3	medium-sized	TRBV7-9
CASSLAADRPSYEQYF	TRBJ2-7	.	TRBV12-3/TRBV12-4
CASSRTSGGGGEQFF	TRBJ2-1	.	TRBV12-3/TRBV12-4
CASSFDGQFYGYTF	TRBJ1-2	large	TRBV7-2
CAISRDGDYGYTF	TRBJ1-2	medium-sized	TRBV10-3
CAISNPGQAIKDTQYF	TRBJ2-3	medium-sized	TRBV10-3
CASSSSGGAQPQHF	TRBJ1-5	medium-sized	TRBV6-5
CSARLAETQYF	TRBJ2-5	.	TRBV20-1
CASSLEGSLRETQYF	TRBJ2-5	medium-sized	TRBV5-1
CASSLGGHTEAFF	TRBJ1-1	.	TRBV11-3
CSATGKRDEQFF	TRBJ2-1	.	TRBV20-1
CASSSQGSLALNYGYTF	TRBJ1-2	medium-sized	TRBV19
CAWAPTATEAFF	TRBJ1-1	.	TRBV30
CASSLPQVVEGYTF	TRBJ1-2	medium-sized	TRBV5-4
CASRDRGVGSSLGNTIYF	TRBJ1-3	medium-sized	TRBV19
CASSPGLAGQETQYF	TRBJ2-5	.	TRBV6-2/TRBV6-3